The 19 T cell receptor beta chains in this list originate from one sample, sequenced in a study of cytomegalovirus exposure and HLA in healthy donors. Amplification used 60 Vbeta primers and 13 Jbeta primers. TCRdb's copy holds only in-frame clones and misses some; the assay was immunoSEQ multiplex PCR. Of 150,000 to 200,000 clones in the sample, over 80% are singletons; the top ten hold 1.5%. The sequenced sample consisted of PBMCs. The origin of the receptors is a man aged 40-49 years in good health and CMV-seronegative.

The chain joins TRBV18 to TRBJ2-7, with 9 bases identical to TRBD1. V trimming: 4 bases; J trimming: 3 bases; junction bases outside the gene matches: 10. The CDR3 is 16 amino acids. The germline gives CDR1 KGHSH, CDR2 LQKENI. This CDR3 reads CASSRLAGTGYYEQYF. The CDR3 nucleotides are TGTGCCAGCTCACGTTTAGCCGGGACAGGGTACTACGAGCAGTACTTC.

This clone was observed a few times. The chain combines TRBV6-5 with TRBJ2-1; 12 nucleotides match TRBD1. V lost 4 bases and J lost 8; bases outside the gene matches: 6. This CDR3 has 15 residues. Germline values: CDR1 MNHEY, CDR2 SVGAGI. The chain's CDR3 is CASSLGGTGGYEQFF. For the CDR3, the DNA is TGTGCCAGCAGTTTAGGGGGGACAGGGGGCTATGAGCAGTTCTTC.

V is TRBV7-9 and J is TRBJ1-6; D unclear. V was cut by 0 bases and J by 8 bases, with 11 bases left in between. Germline CDR1 SEHNR, CDR2 FQNEAQ (reference sequence). CDR3 length: 15 amino acids. The CDR3 DNA reads TGTGCCAGCAGCTTAGCGGGAGGATACGATTCACCCCTCCACTTT. It yields the protein CASSLAGGYDSPLHF.

The chain couples TRBV7-8 to TRBJ2-7; 9 bases line up with TRBD1. V lost 4 bases to trimming and J lost 2 bases; unmatched junction nucleotides: 6. The CDR3 contains 15 residues. Germline V CDR1 and CDR2: SGHVS, FQNEAQ. This CDR3 reads CASSSVQGAAYEQYF. The CDR3 DNA reads as TGTGCCAGCAGCTCGGTACAGGGGGCCGCCTACGAGCAGTACTTC.

This chain links TRBV9 with TRBJ1-2; no clear D gene. This CDR3 is 14 amino acids long. Trimming left V 0 bases short and J 4 bases short, with 10 bases between. CDR1 and CDR2 (germline): SGDLS, YYNGEE. CDR3 bases: TGTGCCAGCAGCGTAGACGGGTATACCTATGGCTACACCTTC. Amino acids: CASSVDGYTYGYTF.

The rearrangement links TRBV7-2 to TRBJ2-7, with D perhaps matching TRBD1 (5 bases). The length of the CDR3 is 14 residues. Germline V lookup: CDR1 SGHTA, CDR2 FQGNSA. V was cut by 1 base and J by 5 bases, with 12 bases left in between. In DNA form, the CDR3 reads TGTGCCAGCAGCTTAGACTGGGGCACAGACGAGCAGTACTTC. As protein: CASSLDWGTDEQYF.

This chain links TRBV6-6 with TRBJ2-7, with D tentatively TRBD1 (5 bases). V dropped 7 bases and J dropped 5 bases, with 24 bases sitting between them. This CDR3 contains 16 residues. Germline lookup yields CDR1 MNHNY and CDR2 SVGAGI (reference sequence). The CDR3 here is CASIPQPAGLSHEQYF. As DNA, the CDR3 is TGTGCCAGCATCCCACAACCCGCAGGGTTAAGCCACGAGCAGTACTTC.

The chain couples TRBV7-2 to TRBJ2-1, with D unresolved. V shed 5 bases and J shed 7 bases, with 9 bases lying between them. Looked up from germline, CDR1 is SGHTA and CDR2 is FQGNSA. The CDR3 is made up of 12 amino acids. CDR3 loop: CASSLMRNEQFF. The CDR3 coding sequence is TGTGCCAGCAGCCTAATGCGGAATGAGCAGTTCTTC.

The genes are TRBV15 and TRBJ1-6; 7 nucleotides match TRBD1. This CDR3 has 14 amino acids. Germline CDR1 reads LNHNV; CDR2 reads YYDKDF (reference sequence). V shed 1 base, J shed 11 bases, and the junction held 5 bases outside the gene matches. The CDR3: CATSRGDSITPLHF. The CDR3, as DNA: TGTGCCACCAGCAGAGGGGACAGTATAACACCCCTCCACTTT.

V usage is TRBV4-1 and J usage is TRBJ2-2; 7 nucleotides match TRBD2. Germline V gives CDR1 MGHRA, CDR2 YSYEKL. CDR3 length equals 15 residues. Germline trimming cut 2 bases from V and 0 bases from J; bases unmatched to any gene: 0. The CDR3 spells CASSQSGANTGELFF. The CDR3 DNA sequence: TGCGCCAGCAGCCAAAGCGGGGCGAACACCGGGGAGCTGTTTTTT.

V and J are TRBV11-2 and TRBJ2-5; TRBD2 might be the D (5 bases). The CDR3 sequence is 16 residues long. CDR1 is SGHAT, CDR2 FQNNGV, per germline. Trimming left V 1 base short and J 1 base short, with 13 bases between. This CDR3 is CASSLGYGLVQETQYF. CDR3 nucleotides: TGTGCCAGCAGCTTAGGGTACGGACTGGTCCAAGAGACCCAGTACTTC.

V usage is TRBV13 and J usage is TRBJ2-7; no firm D call. With 5 bases removed from V and 2 bases from J, the gap between germline ends came to 4 bases. CDR3 length: 11 amino acids. Per germline, CDR1 PRHDT and CDR2 FYEKMQ (reference sequence). The CDR3 region is CASSLTYEQYF. CDR3 coding DNA: TGTGCCAGCAGCCTAACCTACGAGCAGTACTTC.

V and J are TRBV7-2 and TRBJ1-3, with 9 bases lining up with TRBD1. This CDR3 is built from 16 residues. The germline CDR1 and CDR2 sequences are SGHTA and FQGNSA. Trimming removed 4 bases from V and 3 bases from J; junction bases left unmatched: 7. In DNA form, the CDR3 reads TGTGCCAGCAGCTCCGACAGGGGGTATAGTGGAAACACCATATATTTT. Encoded protein: CASSSDRGYSGNTIYF.

The gene calls are TRBV19 and TRBJ1-2; D is possibly TRBD1 (5 bases). The V and J ends lost 8 bases and 1 base respectively, with 8 bases between them. CDR1 and CDR2 (germline): LNHDA, SQIVND (reference sequence). The length of the CDR3 is 12 residues. CDR3 in amino acids: CASSRVNYGYTF. The DNA of the CDR3 is TGTGCCAGTTCCAGGGTTAACTATGGCTACACCTTC.

J is TRBJ1-4 and V is TRBV7-9; 7 bases agree with TRBD1. The CDR3 is 12 residues long. CDR1 SEHNR and CDR2 FQNEAQ come from the germline V gene (reference sequence). V trimming: 5 bases; J trimming: 8 bases; junction bases outside the gene matches: 2. CDR3 DNA: TGTGCCAGCAGCAGGGGGCGCGAAAAACTGTTTTTT. It is translated as CASSRGREKLFF.

The V gene is TRBV5-8, the J gene TRBJ1-5; 8 bases fit TRBD1. V lost 5 bases to trimming and J lost 6 bases; unmatched junction nucleotides: 7. From germline, CDR1 is SGHTS and CDR2 YDEGEE. This CDR3 has 14 residues. This CDR3 reads CASSLQGGGQPQHF. The CDR3 DNA reads TGTGCCAGCAGTCTACAGGGGGGAGGTCAGCCCCAGCATTTT.

The gene calls are TRBV4-1 and TRBJ2-1; 15 nucleotides agree with TRBD2. Trimming removed 3 bases from V and 8 bases from J; junction bases left unmatched: 8. The CDR3 consists of 17 residues. Germline V lookup: CDR1 MGHRA, CDR2 YSYEKL. The CDR3 DNA reads as TGCGCCAGCAGCCAGCGGACTAGCGGGGGGGCCCGGGATGAGCAGTTCTTC. It codes for CASSQRTSGGARDEQFF.

This chain links TRBV5-4 with TRBJ2-5, with 10 bases lining up with TRBD2. Germline assignment: CDR1 SGHNT and CDR2 YYREEE (reference sequence). The CDR3 is 16 residues long. V shed 1 base and J 1 base; nucleotides not matched to a gene: 4. The CDR3 region has the DNA TGTGCCAGCAGCTTGTGGGCTAGCGGGGGCCAAGAGACCCAGTACTTC. Translated: CASSLWASGGQETQYF. The variable domain in full, completed from reference TRBV5-4 and TRBJ2-5, reads ETGVTQSPTHLIKTRGQQVTLRCSSQSGHNTVSWYQQALGQGPQFIFQYYREEENGRGNFPPRFSGLQFPNYSSELNVNALELDDSALYLCASSLWASGGQETQYFGPGTRLLVL.

This chain connects TRBV11-2 to TRBJ2-7; 10 bases agree with TRBD2. Trimming at V came to 5 bases and at J to 5 bases, leaving 3 bases not matched to a gene. Germline lookup yields CDR1 SGHAT and CDR2 FQNNGV. The CDR3 loop spans 13 amino acids. The CDR3 nucleotides are TGTGCCAGCAGCGCGGGACTAGCGAACGAGCAGTACTTC. Translating gives CASSAGLANEQYF.